These 26 T cell receptor beta chains were all obtained from the same sample, sequenced in a study of cytomegalovirus exposure and HLA in healthy donors. This PCR relied on a set of 60 Vbeta primers and 13 Jbeta primers. This table comes from immunoSEQ multiplex PCR, and its TCRdb copy is limited to in-frame clones, with some not included. The sample records some 120,000 clones, 81% being singletons. The sequenced material came from PBMCs. These receptors were collected from a woman aged 25 to 39 in good health and CMV-seronegative.

This chain connects TRBV28 to TRBJ2-3, with a possible D match to TRBD2 (5 bases). CDR3 length: 16 amino acids. CDR1 is MDHEN, CDR2 SYDVKM, per germline. Trimming cost V 2 bases and J 14 bases, with 26 bases left between them. DNA for the CDR3: TGTGCCAGCAGTTTAGGAGGCTCCGAAACAACCCACCGGCCGTATTTT. This codes for CASSLGGSETTHRPYF.

The chain uses TRBV5-6 and TRBJ2-3; tentatively, D is TRBD1 (7 bases). This CDR3 contains 14 residues. Trimming removed 4 bases at V and 8 bases at J, with 17 bases between. Germline CDR1 is SGHDT and CDR2 is YYEEEE. CDR3 loop: CASSVGQTLATQYF. The CDR3 DNA follows: TGTGCCAGCAGCGTGGGACAGACACTAGCTACGCAGTATTTT. The full variable domain, with the rest looked up from reference TRBV5-6 and TRBJ2-3, is DAGVTQSPTHLIKTRGQQVTLRCSPKSGHDTVSWYQQALGQGPQFIFQYYEEEERQRGNFPDRFSGHQFPNYSSELNVNALLLGDSALYLCASSVGQTLATQYFGPGTRLTVL.

J is TRBJ2-5 and V is TRBV30, with 11 bases matching TRBD1. The V and J ends lost 3 bases and 4 bases, in that order; junction bases with no gene match: 7. The CDR3 is 15 amino acids. CDR1 is GTSNPN, CDR2 SVGIG, per germline (reference sequence). The CDR3 DNA sequence: TGTGCCTGGAGCTCTCGGGACAGGGGGGGAGAGACCCAGTACTTC. Its translation: CAWSSRDRGGETQYF.

The rearrangement joins TRBV6-8 to TRBJ1-5; 8 bases line up with TRBD1. Trimming took 9 bases from V and 5 from J; bases not matched to a gene: 9. Germline-derived CDR1 and CDR2 are MNHGY and SAAAGT. CDR3 length: 14 residues. CDR3 coding DNA: TGTGCCAGGACAGGGGTCATTCCCGATCAGCCCCAGCATTTT. Residues: CARTGVIPDQPQHF.

This clone appeared a single time. This chain connects TRBV11-3 to TRBJ2-7; perhaps TRBD1 as D (6 bases). Germline values: CDR1 SGHNT, CDR2 YENEEA. This CDR3 spans 14 amino acids. V lost 1 base to trimming and J lost 1 base, with 8 bases between them. CDR3 DNA sequence: TGTGCCAGCAGCTTAGGGACAGAATCCTACGAGCAGTACTTC. It specifies CASSLGTESYEQYF.

This chain uses TRBV28 with TRBJ2-5, with a weak D call TRBD2 (6 bases). Trimming stripped 2 bases from V and 5 bases from J, with 15 bases between. The germline V gene has CDR1 MDHEN and CDR2 SYDVKM. The CDR3 runs to 15 residues. CDR3 protein: CASSLTSGSLETQYF. The CDR3 DNA is TGTGCCAGCAGTTTAACCAGCGGGTCATTGGAGACCCAGTACTTC.

V gene TRBV28 combines with J gene TRBJ2-7, with D perhaps TRBD1 (7 bases). Trimming took off 3 bases at V and 4 bases at J, with 10 bases between the two ends. Germline V lookup: CDR1 MDHEN, CDR2 SYDVKM. The CDR3 consists of 13 residues. CDR3 sequence: CASSFSGGYEQYF. In DNA form, the CDR3 reads TGTGCCAGCAGTTTTTCAGGGGGGTACGAGCAGTACTTC.

The chain links TRBV4-1 to TRBJ1-3; no firm D call. V lost 1 base, J lost 3 bases, and 13 bases lay in between. There are 16 residues in the CDR3. The V gene's germline CDR1 is MGHRA and CDR2 YSYEKL. CDR3 DNA sequence: TGCGCCAGCAGCCAAGTGCGGGATACCGATGGAAACACCATATATTTT. Amino acid sequence: CASSQVRDTDGNTIYF.

This clone appeared once. The chain is built from TRBV28 and TRBJ2-2; TRBD2 is a possible D gene (6 bases). The CDR3 is 15 residues long. Germline V gene data show CDR1 as MDHEN and CDR2 as SYDVKM. Trimming cost V 6 bases and J 3 bases, with 14 bases left between them. Here the CDR3 DNA reads TGTGCCAGCAGCCTCAGGAGGGACCACACCGGGGAGCTGTTTTTT. Its protein is CASSLRRDHTGELFF.

With regard to this clone: Germline and junction disagree at one end, which may indicate a read error. Other DNA sequences in the sample encode the same CDR3. The chain uses TRBV27 and TRBJ1-2; 7 positions agree with TRBD1. The CDR3 runs to 15 residues. CDR1 is MNHEY and CDR2 is SMNVEV in the germline V gene (reference sequence). The CDR3 region is CASRTATGDRNGYTF. CDR3 DNA: TGCGCCAGCAGAACTGCAACAGGGGATCGTAATGGCTACACCTTC.

This sequence joins TRBV5-1 and TRBJ2-7, with D perhaps TRBD2 (6 bases). Germline CDR1 is SGHRS and CDR2 is YFSETQ. The CDR3 is made up of 16 amino acids. Trimming pared 4 bases from V and 0 bases from J, leaving 17 bases between. CDR3 protein: CASSPGLAPSSYEQYF. The CDR3 bases are TGCGCCAGCAGCCCAGGTCTAGCGCCGAGCTCCTACGAGCAGTACTTC. Using reference TRBV5-1 and TRBJ2-7 for the parts outside the CDR3, the full variable domain is KAGVTQTPRYLIKTRGQQVTLSCSPISGHRSVSWYQQTPGQGLQFLFEYFSETQRNKGNFPGRFSGRQFSNSRSEMNVSTLELGDSALYLCASSPGLAPSSYEQYFGPGTRLTVT.

The chain joins TRBV2 to TRBJ1-1, with TRBD1 identical over 8 bases. Germline lookup yields CDR1 SNHLY and CDR2 FYNNEI. Trimming took 7 bases from V and 1 from J; bases not matched to a gene: 11. This CDR3 is 16 amino acids long. CDR3 protein: CASKSGTGLRNTEAFF. DNA of the CDR3: TGTGCCAGCAAATCCGGGACAGGCCTAAGGAACACTGAAGCTTTCTTT.

This rearrangement joins TRBV5-1 to TRBJ2-3, with a possible D match to TRBD2 (5 bases). In germline, CDR1 is SGHRS, CDR2 YFSETQ. V dropped 6 bases and J dropped 0 bases, with 17 bases sitting between them. CDR3 length equals 16 residues. This chain's CDR3 is CASIEGADTSTDTQYF. CDR3 in DNA: TGCGCCAGCATCGAGGGAGCGGATACTAGCACAGATACGCAGTATTTT. Full variable domain (rest looked up from reference TRBV5-1 and TRBJ2-3): KAGVTQTPRYLIKTRGQQVTLSCSPISGHRSVSWYQQTPGQGLQFLFEYFSETQRNKGNFPGRFSGRQFSNSRSEMNVSTLELGDSALYLCASIEGADTSTDTQYFGPGTRLTVL.

V and J are TRBV27 and TRBJ2-1; D unresolved. Trimming left V 7 bases short and J 4 bases short, with 5 bases between. The V gene's germline CDR1 is MNHEY and CDR2 SMNVEV (reference sequence). The CDR3 loop spans 11 amino acids. The CDR3, as DNA: TGTGCCAGCAACAAATACAATGAGCAGTTCTTC. The encoded protein is CASNKYNEQFF.

The chain has TRBV28 and TRBJ2-7, with D possibly TRBD2 on 5 matching bases. The ends were cut back, 5 bases at V and 0 bases at J, with 8 bases in the middle. Looked up from germline, CDR1 is MDHEN and CDR2 is SYDVKM. The length of the CDR3 is 13 residues. CDR3 loop: CASSHGLSYEQYF. Here the CDR3 DNA reads TGTGCCAGCAGTCACGGACTCTCCTACGAGCAGTACTTC.

On this clone: The sample contains more than one DNA sequence encoding this CDR3. This chain joins TRBV7-2 and TRBJ2-7; D is unresolved. The CDR3 is 11 residues long. Germline CDR1 reads SGHTA; CDR2 reads FQGNSA. The V gene lost 2 bases and the J gene lost 3 bases, with 2 bases spanning the gap. CDR3 bases: TGTGCCAGCAGCTTACGCTACGAGCAGTACTTC. Protein product: CASSLRYEQYF.

The chain uses TRBV6-1 and TRBJ1-1, with D hard to call. Trimming shortened V by 3 bases and J by 4 bases, and 6 bases separated the two germline ends. Germline-derived CDR1 and CDR2 are MNHNS and SASEGT. This CDR3 has 12 amino acids. CDR3 protein: CASSDRGTEAFF. Written as DNA, the CDR3 is TGTGCCAGCAGTGACCGAGGCACTGAAGCTTTCTTT.

As to this clone: Relative to the germline gene, one junction end is altered; a read error may explain this. The V and J genes are TRBV7-9 and TRBJ2-2; 9 nucleotides agree with TRBD2. The CDR3 extends over 18 amino acids. The germline gives CDR1 SEHNR, CDR2 FQNEAQ (reference sequence). CDR3 region: CSSRYKGLAGTNTGELFF. For the CDR3, the DNA is TGTTCCAGCAGATATAAGGGTCTAGCGGGGACGAACACCGGGGAGCTGTTTTTT.

A word on this clone: Different DNA sequences within this sample yield the same CDR3. This rearrangement joins TRBV5-1 to TRBJ2-5, with 9 bases lining up with TRBD1. The CDR3 totals 13 residues. J gave up 4 bases and V 3 bases, and 1 base lay outside the gene matches. CDR1 SGHRS and CDR2 YFSETQ come from the germline V gene. The CDR3 bases are TGCGCCAGCAGCTCGACAGGGGGAGAGACCCAGTACTTC. Its translation: CASSSTGGETQYF.

The chain is built from TRBV28 and TRBJ1-6, with D perhaps matching TRBD1 (6 bases). In germline, CDR1 is MDHEN, CDR2 SYDVKM. V lost 3 bases and J lost 7, with 10 bases in between. This CDR3 region has 14 residues. CDR3 DNA: TGTGCCAGCAGTTTTAGAACAGGGAATTCACCCCTCCACTTT. It specifies CASSFRTGNSPLHF.

This clone was recorded once. The rearrangement links TRBV28 to TRBJ2-1, with 7 positions matching TRBD2. V lost 6 bases, J lost 5 bases, and 7 bases stayed unmatched. CDR1 MDHEN and CDR2 SYDVKM come from the germline V gene. The CDR3 sequence is 14 residues long. CDR3 nucleotides: TGTGCCAGCAGAATCCTGGGGGGGAACAATGAGCAGTTCTTC. This encodes CASRILGGNNEQFF.

This sequence joins TRBV28 and TRBJ2-1; D perhaps matches TRBD1 (6 bases). This CDR3 region has 15 residues. Per the germline V gene, CDR1 is MDHEN and CDR2 is SYDVKM. V was shortened by 6 bases and J by 0 bases, with 12 bases between the two germline ends. The CDR3 DNA reads as TGTGCCAGCAGCCCCGGGACATCCTCCTACAATGAGCAGTTCTTC. This encodes CASSPGTSSYNEQFF.

The rearrangement uses TRBV19 and TRBJ1-2, with D tentatively TRBD1 (5 bases). Germline V gene lookup returns CDR1 LNHDA and CDR2 SQIVND (reference sequence). The CDR3 spans 15 residues. V lost 0 bases, J lost 7 bases, and 15 bases lay in between. The CDR3 nucleotides are TGTGCCAGTAGTATAGAGCAGGGCTTAATTGCTGGCTACACCTTC. Translated: CASSIEQGLIAGYTF.

The sample holds a few counts of this clone. The CDR3: CAIKASGSTVGETQYF. The DNA of the CDR3 is TGTGCCATCAAGGCTAGCGGGAGTACCGTAGGAGAGACCCAGTACTTC. The chain employs TRBV10-3 and TRBJ2-5; TRBD2 agrees at 10 bases. Germline values: CDR1 ENHRY, CDR2 SYGVKD. The V and J ends lost 7 bases and 4 bases, in that order; junction bases with no gene match: 12. This CDR3 contains 16 residues.

The V gene is TRBV7-2, the J gene TRBJ2-5; 14 bases align to TRBD2. Trimming cost V 1 base and J 6 bases; bases outside gene matches: 7. The CDR3 contains 17 residues. Germline V lookup: CDR1 SGHTA, CDR2 FQGNSA. In nucleotides, the CDR3 is TGTGCCAGCAGCTTAGTTTCCGGGACTAGCGGGAGTAAGACCCAGTACTTC. Amino acid sequence: CASSLVSGTSGSKTQYF.

In regard to this clone: The junction departs from germline at one end; a sequencing error may be responsible. The V gene is TRBV7-9, the J gene TRBJ2-7; weak D call: TRBD1 (6 bases). Germline CDR1 SEHNR, CDR2 FQNEAQ (reference sequence). The CDR3 spans 12 residues. CDR3 loop: CSSSGRGNEQYF. CDR3 sequence (DNA): TGTTCCAGCAGCGGCAGGGGCAACGAGCAGTACTTC.